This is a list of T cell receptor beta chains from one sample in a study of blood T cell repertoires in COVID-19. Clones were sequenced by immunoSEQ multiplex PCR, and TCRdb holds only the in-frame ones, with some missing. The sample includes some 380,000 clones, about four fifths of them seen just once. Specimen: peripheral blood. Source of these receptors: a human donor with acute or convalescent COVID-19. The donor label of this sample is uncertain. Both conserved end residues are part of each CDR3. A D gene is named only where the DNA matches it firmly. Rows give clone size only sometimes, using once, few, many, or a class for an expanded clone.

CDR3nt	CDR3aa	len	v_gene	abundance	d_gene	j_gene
TGTGCCAGCAGCCCTACAGGGGCCGGCTTGTATACGGACTTC	CASSPTGAGLYTDF	14	TRBV3-1/TRBV3-2	-	TRBD1	TRBJ2-5
TGTGCCAGCAGCACACCGGGACTACTCTACAATGAGCAGTTCTTC	CASSTPGLLYNEQFF	15	TRBV3-1/TRBV3-2	-	TRBD2	TRBJ2-1
TGTGCCAGCAGCCAAGGTCTGGCGGGACTACTGAGCTCCTACAATGAGCAGTTCTTC	CASSQGLAGLLSSYNEQFF	19	TRBV14	-	TRBD2	TRBJ2-1
TGTGCCAGCAGTAGGGGGCCAAGTAATGAAAAACTGTTTTTT	CASSRGPSNEKLFF	14	TRBV6-5	once	TRBD1	TRBJ1-4
TGTGCCAGCAACATTGGGGGGGACAGGTCCTATGGCTACACCTTC	CASNIGGDRSYGYTF	15	TRBV2	-	TRBD1	TRBJ1-2
TGTGCCACCGCCTCGGGGTGGGGTTCACCCCTCCACTTT	CATASGWGSPLHF	13	TRBV27	-	-	TRBJ1-6
TGTGCCAGCAGCTTTTCGGGACAGTATTCGGCCCAGTACTTC	CASSFSGQYSAQYF	14	TRBV7-7	-	TRBD1	TRBJ2-5
TGTGCCAGCAGTTTAGGAGTTGCAACTAATGAAAAACTGTTTTTT	CASSLGVATNEKLFF	15	TRBV27	-	-	TRBJ1-4
TGTGCCAGTAGTCAGGACAGGGGGAGGACTGAAGCTTTCTTT	CASSQDRGRTEAFF	14	TRBV19	once	TRBD1	TRBJ1-1
TGTGCCTGGGAGCGGAACACTGAAGCTTTCTTT	CAWERNTEAFF	11	TRBV30	-	-	TRBJ1-1
TGTGCCAGCAGTTTCGGGACTAGCTCCTACAATGAGCAGTTCTTC	CASSFGTSSYNEQFF	15	TRBV28	-	TRBD2	TRBJ2-1
TGTGCCAGCAGCCTGGGGCCACTGGCCAACAATGAGCAGTTCTTC	CASSLGPLANNEQFF	15	TRBV9	few	-	TRBJ2-1
TGTGCCAGCAGTGACCCTTCCGCGGGCCGGGGGAGTAAGTATTTT	CASSDPSAGRGSKYF	15	TRBV2	-	-	TRBJ2-3
TGTGCCAGCAGCCGCCCCCGAGGCGGGGCCAACGTCCTGACTTTC	CASSRPRGGANVLTF	15	TRBV3-1/TRBV3-2	-	-	TRBJ2-6